The sequence of this TCR beta chain was determined in a study of T cell responses to AZD1222 COVID-19 vaccine. General study findings and limits: Baseline serostatus was positive in only six or seven AZD1222 recipients. Spike-specific TCR repertoires showed rising breadth and depth after two AZD1222 doses. Mapped onto spike, vaccine-associated CD4 TCRs spanned it and were dominant at 160-218 and 743-854.

Clones were read by immunoSEQ multiplex PCR, and TCRdb kept only the in-frame ones, dropping some. The top ten hold less than 15% of the sample, which has 100,000 to 150,000 clones, about 86% seen once. CDR3 length: 11 amino acids. Trimming removed 2 bases from V and 8 bases from J, with 6 bases in between. Looked up from germline, CDR1 is MNHEY and CDR2 is SVGEGT. This clone came up once. No antigen is known for it. The source was peripheral blood, collected on day 0 of AZD1222 vaccination. The clonotype comes from an adult in good health. This chain joins TRBV6-2 or TRBV6-3 and TRBJ1-1; the D gene is possibly TRBD1 (6 bases). This chain's CDR3 is CASSYDREAFF. DNA of the CDR3: TGTGCCAGCAGTTACGACAGGGAAGCTTTCTTT.